This T cell receptor (beta chain) was profiled in a study of patients and donors after allogeneic stem cell transplantation. One entry per CDR3 protein, called by TCRdb with MiXCR from the RT-PCR reads. There are more than 850,000 distinct CDR3 sequences in the sample; more than 15% occur only once, and 5% to 7.5% lies in the top ten. The junction had 9 bases not matched to a gene; V was cut back by 6 bases and J by 7 bases. This CDR3 comprises 15 residues. The V gene's germline CDR1 is MNHNS and CDR2 SASEGT. This rearrangement joins TRBV6-1 to TRBJ1-4; 9 bases map to TRBD1. This receptor was taken from a human donor who was either an allogeneic HSCT recipient or a stem cell or donor lymphocyte infusion donor (not recorded which). It is not recorded whose cells these are; they may come from a transplant donor. The source material was blood, either unsorted or a sorted T cell fraction (not recorded which). The CDR3 sequence is CASSIRGQGAEKLFF. In nucleotides, the CDR3 is TGTGCCAGCAGCATTAGGGGACAGGGTGCTGAAAAACTGTTTTTT.